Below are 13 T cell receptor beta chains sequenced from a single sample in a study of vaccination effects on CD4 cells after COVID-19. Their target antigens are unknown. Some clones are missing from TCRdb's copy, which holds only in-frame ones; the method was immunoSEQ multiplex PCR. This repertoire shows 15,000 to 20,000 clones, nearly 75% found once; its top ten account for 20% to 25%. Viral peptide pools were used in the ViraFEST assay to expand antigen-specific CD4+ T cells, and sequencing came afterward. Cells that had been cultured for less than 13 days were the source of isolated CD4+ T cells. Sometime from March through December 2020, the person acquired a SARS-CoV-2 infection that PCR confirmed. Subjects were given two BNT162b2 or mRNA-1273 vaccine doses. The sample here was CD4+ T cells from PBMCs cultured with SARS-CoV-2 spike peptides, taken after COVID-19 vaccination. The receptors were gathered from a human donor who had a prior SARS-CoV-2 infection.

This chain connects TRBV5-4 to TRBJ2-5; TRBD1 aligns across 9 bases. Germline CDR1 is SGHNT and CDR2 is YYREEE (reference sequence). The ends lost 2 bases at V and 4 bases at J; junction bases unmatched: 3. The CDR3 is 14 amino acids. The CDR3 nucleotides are TGTGCCAGCAGCTTATGGACAGGGGCAGAGACCCAGTACTTC. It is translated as CASSLWTGAETQYF.

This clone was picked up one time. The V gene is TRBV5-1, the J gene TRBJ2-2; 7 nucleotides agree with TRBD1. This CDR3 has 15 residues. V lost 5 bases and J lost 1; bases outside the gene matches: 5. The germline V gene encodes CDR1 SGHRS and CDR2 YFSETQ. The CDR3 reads CASSWGTENTGELFF. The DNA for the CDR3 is TGCGCCAGCAGTTGGGGGACAGAGAACACCGGGGAGCTGTTTTTT.

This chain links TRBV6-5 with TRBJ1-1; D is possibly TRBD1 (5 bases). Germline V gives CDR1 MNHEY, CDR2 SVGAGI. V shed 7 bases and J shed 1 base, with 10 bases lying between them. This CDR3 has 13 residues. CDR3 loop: CASNWDANTEAFF. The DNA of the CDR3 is TGTGCCAGCAACTGGGACGCGAACACTGAAGCTTTCTTT.

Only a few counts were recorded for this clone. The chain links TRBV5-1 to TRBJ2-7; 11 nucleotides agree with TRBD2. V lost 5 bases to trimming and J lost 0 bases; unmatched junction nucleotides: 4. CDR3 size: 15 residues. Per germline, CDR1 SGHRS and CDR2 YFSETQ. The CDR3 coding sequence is TGCGCCAGCAGACCAACTAGCGGGAGCTCCTACGAGCAGTACTTC. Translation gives CASRPTSGSSYEQYF.

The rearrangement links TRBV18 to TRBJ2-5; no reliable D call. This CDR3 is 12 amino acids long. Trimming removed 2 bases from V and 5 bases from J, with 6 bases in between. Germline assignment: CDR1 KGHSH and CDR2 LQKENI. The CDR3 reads CASSPEAETQYF. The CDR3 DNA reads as TGTGCCAGCTCACCAGAGGCGGAGACCCAGTACTTC. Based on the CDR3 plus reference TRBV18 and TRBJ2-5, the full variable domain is NAGVMQNPRHLVRRRGQEARLRCSPMKGHSHVYWYRQLPEEGLKFMVYLQKENIIDESGMPKERFSAEFPKEGPSILRIQQVVRGDSAAYFCASSPEAETQYFGPGTRLLVL.

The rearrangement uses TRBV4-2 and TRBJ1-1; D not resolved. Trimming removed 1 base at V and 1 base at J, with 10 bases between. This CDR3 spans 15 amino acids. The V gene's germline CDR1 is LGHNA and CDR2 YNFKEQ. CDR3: CASSQGLGWNTEAFF. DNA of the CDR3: TGTGCCAGCAGCCAAGGGTTAGGGTGGAACACTGAAGCTTTCTTT.

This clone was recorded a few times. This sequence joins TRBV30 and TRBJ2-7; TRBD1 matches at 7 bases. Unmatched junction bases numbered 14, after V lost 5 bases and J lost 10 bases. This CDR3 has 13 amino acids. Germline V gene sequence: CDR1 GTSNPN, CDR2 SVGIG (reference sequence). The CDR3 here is CAWGRGGSTRQYF. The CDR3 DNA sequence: TGTGCCTGGGGGCGAGGGGGCTCAACCCGCCAGTACTTC.

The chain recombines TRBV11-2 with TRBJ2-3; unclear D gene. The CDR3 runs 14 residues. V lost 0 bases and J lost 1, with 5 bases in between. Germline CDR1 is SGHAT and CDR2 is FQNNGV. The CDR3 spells CASSLEGGTDTQYF. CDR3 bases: TGTGCCAGCAGCTTAGAGGGCGGCACAGATACGCAGTATTTT.

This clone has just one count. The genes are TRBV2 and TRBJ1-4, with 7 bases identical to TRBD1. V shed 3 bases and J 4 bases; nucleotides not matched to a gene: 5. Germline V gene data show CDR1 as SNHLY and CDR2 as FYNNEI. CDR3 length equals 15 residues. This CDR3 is CASSDLTGLNEKLFF. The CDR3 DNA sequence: TGTGCCAGCAGTGATTTGACAGGGCTTAATGAAAAACTGTTTTTT.

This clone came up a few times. The CDR3 DNA follows: TGTGCCAGCAAAACAACCGGGGAGCTGTTTTTT. Translated, it gives CASKTTGELFF. The chain couples TRBV6-5 to TRBJ2-2; D unresolved. The germline V and J ends were trimmed by 7 bases and 5 bases, with 5 bases remaining between them. CDR3 length: 11 residues. Per the germline V gene, CDR1 is MNHEY and CDR2 is SVGAGI.

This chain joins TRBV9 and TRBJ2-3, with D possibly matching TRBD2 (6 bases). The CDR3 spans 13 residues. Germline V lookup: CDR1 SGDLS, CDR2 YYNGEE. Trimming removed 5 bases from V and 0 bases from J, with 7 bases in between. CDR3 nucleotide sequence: TGTGCCAGCAGAGGGACTAGCACAGATACGCAGTATTTT. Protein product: CASRGTSTDTQYF.

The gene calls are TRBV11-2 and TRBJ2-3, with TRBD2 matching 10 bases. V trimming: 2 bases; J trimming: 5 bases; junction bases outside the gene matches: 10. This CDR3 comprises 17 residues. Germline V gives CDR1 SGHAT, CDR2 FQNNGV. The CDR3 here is CASSLLGAGGRGDTQYF. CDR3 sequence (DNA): TGTGCCAGCAGCTTATTGGGAGCGGGGGGGCGTGGAGATACGCAGTATTTT. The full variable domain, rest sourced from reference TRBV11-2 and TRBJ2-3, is EAGVAQSPRYKIIEKRQSVAFWCNPISGHATLYWYQQILGQGPKLLIQFQNNGVVDDSQLPKDRFSAERLKGVDSTLKIQPAKLEDSAVYLCASSLLGAGGRGDTQYFGPGTRLTVL.

The CDR3 nucleotides read TGTGCCAGCTCGCCTAACACCGGGGAGCTGTTTTTT. Residues: CASSPNTGELFF. V usage is TRBV18 and J usage is TRBJ2-2; D not resolved. The CDR3 length is 12 residues. Germline values: CDR1 KGHSH, CDR2 LQKENI. The V and J ends lost 6 bases and 2 bases respectively, with 4 bases between them.